The 14 T cell receptor beta chains presented below share a single source sample, sequenced in a study of T-cell memory formation after mild COVID-19. TCRdb reprocessed the 5' RACE reads with MiXCR, giving one entry per CDR3 protein. The sample comprises approximately 30,000 distinct CDR3 sequences, 7% to 8% of which are singletons, and approximately 29% rests with the top ten. What was sequenced was PBMCs or a T cell subset sorted from them (not recorded which). These receptors were taken from a man aged 18 to 29 who had mild COVID-19 (a few samples of this study predate the infection). Cell type and time point are not known.

This clonotype was counted many times. This rearrangement joins TRBV19 to TRBJ2-3; 9 bases match TRBD2. Germline CDR1 and CDR2: LNHDA and SQIVND (reference sequence). This CDR3 has 12 residues. J was trimmed by 6 bases and V by 6 bases; bases with no gene match: 1. The chain's CDR3 is CASRLAGDTQYF. CDR3 nucleotide sequence: TGTGCCAGTAGGCTAGCGGGGGATACGCAGTATTTT.

This clonotype was counted only a few times. This chain links TRBV6-5 with TRBJ1-1, with D unclear. Trimming stripped 10 bases from V and 3 bases from J, with 9 bases between. The CDR3 runs 11 residues. Germline assignment: CDR1 MNHEY and CDR2 SVGAGI. In DNA form, the CDR3 reads TGTGCCACCCGCCGAGACACTGAAGCTTTCTTT. It encodes CATRRDTEAFF.

Concerning this clonotype: Since a much larger clone is just one base distant, this may be a read error. The CDR3 loop reads CASRARNHFRCQVQYF. The CDR3 DNA reads as TGTGCCAGCAGAGCCCGCAACCACTTCCGCTGTCAAGTCCAGTACTTC. The chain carries TRBV7-9 and TRBJ2-7; no firm D call. Trimming removed 6 bases at V and 10 bases at J, with 28 bases between. The CDR3 length is 16 residues. The germline CDR1 and CDR2 sequences are SEHNR and FQNEAQ (reference sequence).

This clonotype appeared many times. The gene calls are TRBV13 and TRBJ2-5; 7 nucleotides agree with TRBD1. V was clipped by 7 bases and J by 2 bases; unmatched bases: 4. CDR3 length: 13 amino acids. Germline CDR1 is PRHDT and CDR2 is FYEKMQ (reference sequence). The chain's CDR3 is CASTYRGQETQYF. In DNA form, the CDR3 reads TGTGCCAGCACGTACAGGGGTCAAGAGACCCAGTACTTC. Full variable domain (remainder filled in from reference TRBV13 and TRBJ2-5): AAGVIQSPRHLIKEKRETATLKCYPIPRHDTVYWYQQGPGQDPQFLISFYEKMQSDKGSIPDRFSAQQFSDYHSELNMSSLELGDSALYFCASTYRGQETQYFGPGTRLLVL.

The chain recombines TRBV29-1 with TRBJ2-7; D remains unclear. Trimming took off 4 bases at V and 4 bases at J, with 8 bases between the two ends. The length of the CDR3 is 11 residues. Germline V gene lookup returns CDR1 SQVTM and CDR2 ANQGSEA. CDR3 protein: CSVGVGYEQYF. The CDR3, as DNA: TGCAGCGTTGGGGTTGGATACGAGCAGTACTTC.

This clonotype has a count of ten or more. This chain uses TRBV4-1 with TRBJ2-1; 8 positions agree with TRBD2. This CDR3 has 16 residues. In germline, CDR1 is MGHRA, CDR2 YSYEKL. The trim removed 1 base at V and 6 bases at J, leaving 8 bases unmatched. CDR3 bases: TGCGCCAGCAGCCAAGTGTCGAGCGGGGGAGGCAATGAGCAGTTCTTC. Translation gives CASSQVSSGGGNEQFF.

Many counts were recorded for this clonotype. This chain links TRBV6-5 with TRBJ1-2, with unresolved D. From germline, CDR1 is MNHEY and CDR2 SVGAGI. The CDR3 extends over 13 amino acids. V lost 6 bases, J lost 0 bases, and 8 bases lay in between. In DNA, the CDR3 is TGTGCCAGCAGAACCGTACCTAACTATGGCTACACCTTC. This encodes CASRTVPNYGYTF.

This clonotype appeared many times. The gene calls are TRBV6-5 and TRBJ1-6; D uncertain. Germline CDR1 reads MNHEY; CDR2 reads SVGAGI. This CDR3 contains 14 residues. The V gene lost 6 bases and the J gene lost 0 bases, with 6 bases spanning the gap. In DNA, the CDR3 is TGTGCCAGCAGCCCCGCCTCCTATAATTCACCCCTCCACTTT. Protein sequence: CASSPASYNSPLHF.

J is TRBJ2-2 and V is TRBV4-3; 9 nucleotides agree with TRBD2. This CDR3 region has 15 residues. Germline CDR1 LGHNA, CDR2 YSLEER. The trim removed 0 bases at V and 6 bases at J, leaving 2 bases unmatched. The CDR3 loop reads CASSQERGGAGELFF. CDR3 nucleotides: TGCGCCAGCAGCCAAGAGCGCGGGGGGGCCGGGGAGCTGTTTTTT.

This clonotype occurred a few times. Its ends do not fully match the called genes, so a read error is possible. The genes are TRBV24-1 and TRBJ2-1, with 11 bases lining up with TRBD1. Germline CDR1 is KGHDR and CDR2 is SFDVKD. The CDR3 spans 16 residues. CDR3 DNA: TGTGCCACCAGTGCCGTGGACAGGGGGCGCAGAAATGAGAAGTTCTTC. It encodes CATSAVDRGRRNEKFF.

This clonotype showed up many times. The chain links TRBV11-2 to TRBJ2-2, with a possible D match to TRBD1 (5 bases). Germline assignment: CDR1 SGHAT and CDR2 FQNNGV. The V end was cut by 6 bases, the J end by 5 bases, with 16 bases between. CDR3 length: 15 residues. CDR3 sequence (DNA): TGTGCCAGCAGTAGGCGTGAGTCAGGGACCGGGGAGCTGTTTTTT. It encodes CASSRRESGTGELFF.

This clonotype has ten or more counts. The V and J genes are TRBV7-2 and TRBJ2-4, with D possibly matching TRBD1 (5 bases). CDR3 length: 14 residues. Germline lookup yields CDR1 SGHTA and CDR2 FQGNSA. Trimming removed 2 bases from V and 6 bases from J, with 11 bases in between. The chain's CDR3 is CASSLSQGGNIQYF. DNA for the CDR3: TGTGCCAGCAGCTTAAGCCAGGGCGGAAACATTCAGTACTTC.

This clonotype was picked up many times. V and J are TRBV7-3 and TRBJ1-2, with D unresolved. Trimming cost V 6 bases and J 4 bases, with 9 bases left between them. The CDR3 is made up of 12 amino acids. CDR1 SGHTA and CDR2 FQGTGA come from the germline V gene. As DNA, the CDR3 is TGTGCCAGCAGTGAGCTAGGCTATGGCTACACCTTC. This gives the protein CASSELGYGYTF.

This clonotype was counted at least ten times. The V gene is TRBV5-6, the J gene TRBJ2-7; D gene ambiguous. From germline, CDR1 is SGHDT and CDR2 YYEEEE. The germline V and J ends were trimmed by 4 bases and 6 bases, with 14 bases remaining between them. The CDR3 is 13 residues long. The CDR3 here is CASSRNRVGEQYV. DNA for the CDR3: TGTGCCAGCAGCCGGAACCGGGTGGGCGAGCAGTACGTC.